This T cell receptor (beta chain) comes out of a study of cytomegalovirus exposure and HLA in healthy donors. Overall study context: Of around 400 genotyped donors, around 86% grouped in the Caucasian-associated ancestry cluster.

With regard to this clone: Antigen specificity is unknown.

The study, taken as a whole, reports: Investigators reported 164 TCR beta chains as tied to cytomegalovirus. Presence/absence analyses assumed roughly uniform sequencing depth across donors, which may not hold.

This CDR3 contains 15 residues. Trimming cost V 1 base and J 4 bases, with 13 bases left between them. Germline-derived CDR1 and CDR2 are MNHNS and SASEGT. Primers: 60 Vbeta forward and 13 Jbeta reverse. Assay: immunoSEQ multiplex PCR; the TCRdb copy retains only in-frame clones and omits some. The sample consists of 150,000 to 200,000 clones, 70% to 80% of them appearing once. The TCR originated in a man aged 18 to 30 in good health and CMV-seropositive. Sequencing was done on a sample of PBMCs. This chain uses TRBV6-1 with TRBJ2-5; D not resolved. The CDR3, as DNA: TGTGCCAGCAGTGAAGGAGTCGGGTTCAGAGAGACCCAGTACTTC. Translation: CASSEGVGFRETQYF.